The rows below give T cell receptor beta chains drawn from one sample of a study of blood T cells in healthy people across ages. TCRdb processed the 5' RACE reads anew with MiXCR; each CDR3 protein has one entry. The profile shows roughly 640,000 distinct CDR3 sequences, about 28% of them singletons. The sample was blood. Source of these receptors: a woman aged 80 or over in good health. The CDR3 runs from the conserved cysteine through the conserved F or W. A D gene is named only where the DNA matches it firmly. Where a row states a size, it is once, few, many or the class of an expanded clone; other rows omit it.

cdr3_aa cdr3_nt clone_size j_call v_call d_call
CSAAEGLAGATDTQYF TGCAGTGCGGCCGAGGGACTAGCGGGGGCGACAGATACGCAGTATTTT many TRBJ2-3 TRBV20-1 TRBD2
CSVVDSSYEQYF TGCAGCGTTGTGGACAGCTCCTACGAGCAGTACTTC many TRBJ2-7 TRBV29-1 NA
CASSPKEGVTKNIQYF TGTGCCAGCAGCCCAAAGGAAGGGGTGACCAAAAACATTCAGTACTTC many TRBJ2-4 TRBV7-9 NA
CASSLRSGSNIQYF TGTGCCAGCAGTCTGCGTTCTGGGTCAAACATTCAGTACTTC many TRBJ2-4 TRBV28 NA
CASSLEASGGEETQYF TGTGCCAGCAGCTTAGAGGCTAGCGGGGGGGAAGAGACCCAGTACTTC NA TRBJ2-5 TRBV7-2 TRBD2
CASRHTRTSGGTYEQYF TGTGCCAGCAGACACACCCGGACTAGCGGGGGTACTTACGAGCAGTACTTC many TRBJ2-7 TRBV7-2 TRBD2
CASSLSGRDTDTQYF TGCGCCAGCAGCTTATCGGGGAGGGACACAGATACGCAGTATTTT many TRBJ2-3 TRBV5-1 TRBD2
CASSPGLAGGLNEQYF TGCGCCAGCAGCCCGGGACTAGCGGGGGGGCTCAATGAGCAGTACTTC NA TRBJ2-7 TRBV5-1 TRBD2
CSVEGGQSYEQYF TGCAGCGTTGAAGGCGGGCAATCCTACGAGCAGTACTTC NA TRBJ2-7 TRBV29-1 NA
CSATTERNYGYTF TGCAGTGCCACGACAGAAAGAAACTATGGCTACACCTTC NA TRBJ1-2 TRBV20-1 NA
CSASTSGGHYNEQFF TGCAGTGCTTCTACTAGCGGGGGGCACTACAATGAGCAGTTCTTC many TRBJ2-1 TRBV20-1 TRBD2
CASSSGSGLNTEAFF TGCGCCAGCAGCTCCGGTTCGGGTCTGAACACTGAAGCTTTCTTT few TRBJ1-1 TRBV5-1 NA
CSVLTGVGQPQHF TGCAGCGTACTTACAGGGGTCGGTCAGCCCCAGCATTTT many TRBJ1-5 TRBV29-1 TRBD1
CASSRGQGGGYTF TGTGCCAGCAGCCGGGGACAGGGTGGTGGCTACACCTTC many TRBJ1-2 TRBV3-1 TRBD1
CSASGTSGGTQYF TGCAGTGCTTCAGGCACTAGCGGCGGAACGCAGTATTTT NA TRBJ2-3 TRBV20-1 TRBD2
CSVGRDSRRDGYTF TGCAGCGTGGGCCGCGACAGCCGAAGAGATGGCTACACCTTC NA TRBJ1-2 TRBV29-1 NA
CASSLSGGGGVGGGSCYEQYF TGTGCCAGCAGCTTATCAGGGGGCGGCGGGGTTGGGGGAGGCTCCTGCTACGAGCAGTACTTC NA TRBJ2-7 TRBV11-1 TRBD1
CASRLPSGRKTQYF TGTGCCAGCAGGTTGCCTAGCGGGAGAAAGACCCAGTACTTC NA TRBJ2-5 TRBV12-3/TRBV12-4 TRBD2
CASSQNPGVDNEQFF TGCGCCAGCAGCCAAAATCCAGGGGTGGACAATGAGCAGTTCTTC NA TRBJ2-1 TRBV5-1 NA
CASSTLPRGPSETQYF TGTGCCAGCAGTACGCTCCCCAGGGGACCCTCAGAGACCCAGTACTTC NA TRBJ2-5 TRBV28 NA
CASHQDREETQYF TGTGCCAGCCATCAGGACCGTGAAGAGACCCAGTACTTC NA TRBJ2-5 TRBV10-3 NA
CASSLGPETQYF TGCGCCAGCAGCTTAGGGCCGGAGACCCAGTACTTC many TRBJ2-5 TRBV5-1 NA
CASSVGGDPGYTF TGTGCCAGCAGTGTTGGAGGGGACCCGGGCTACACCTTC NA TRBJ1-2 TRBV2 NA
CASSWGVHSYGYTF TGTGCCAGCAGTTGGGGGGTCCACAGCTATGGCTACACCTTC NA TRBJ1-2 TRBV12-3/TRBV12-4 NA
CASSLWTLGGYTF TGTGCCAGCAGCTTGTGGACGTTGGGGGGCTACACCTTC many TRBJ1-2 TRBV5-6 NA
CASSPWGQSYGYTF TGTGCCAGCAGCCCGTGGGGACAGTCCTATGGCTACACCTTC many TRBJ1-2 TRBV28 TRBD1
CASSETPVSYNEQFF TGTGCCAGCAGTGAAACCCCCGTTTCATACAATGAGCAGTTCTTC many TRBJ2-1 TRBV2 NA
CASSYDGQGAGNTIYF TGTGCCAGCAGTTACGATGGACAGGGGGCTGGAAACACCATATATTTT many TRBJ1-3 TRBV6-5 TRBD1
CASSSHAGGNSSSYNEQYF TGTGCCAGCAGTTCGCACGCGGGGGGGAATTCTAGCTCCTACAATGAGCAGTACTTC NA TRBJ2-7 TRBV6-2/TRBV6-3 TRBD2
CASSSPSSGYEQYF TGTGCCAGCAGCTCCCCCAGTAGCGGATACGAGCAGTACTTC NA TRBJ2-7 TRBV4-2 NA
CASSSRRTAASQQYF TGTGCCAGCAGCTCGCGGCGGACAGCCGCTTCCCAGCAGTACTTC many TRBJ2-7 TRBV7-9 NA
CASSPPMGYTYEQYF TGTGCCAGCTCACCACCGATGGGGTATACCTACGAGCAGTACTTC many TRBJ2-7 TRBV18 NA
CASSVAQGANVLTF TGTGCCAGCAGTGTCGCGCAGGGGGCCAACGTCCTGACTTTC many TRBJ2-6 TRBV2 NA
CASSLRDLARGEQYF TGTGCCAGCAGCTTGAGGGATCTTGCCCGGGGGGAGCAGTACTTC many TRBJ2-7 TRBV11-2 NA
CSANSGLQETQYF TGCAGTGCAAATAGCGGCCTCCAAGAGACCCAGTACTTC NA TRBJ2-5 TRBV20-1 NA
CATSAEGEKLFF TGTGCCACCAGTGCTGAGGGCGAAAAACTGTTTTTT few TRBJ1-4 TRBV24-1 NA